These T cell receptor beta chains were read from a single sample in a study of early T cells in non-severe SARS-CoV-2 infection. One entry per CDR3 protein results from TCRdb running MiXCR on the 5' RACE reads. The data hold tens of thousands of distinct CDR3 sequences, with roughly an eighth observed a single time. Sample: whole blood. These receptor sequences come from an adult who was a healthcare worker with PCR-confirmed SARS-CoV-2 infection or an uninfected control (not recorded which). CDR3s include the opening cysteine and the closing phenylalanine or tryptophan. A D gene is named only where the DNA matches it firmly.

CDR3aa | d_gene | j_gene | v_gene
CASSYEFSPLHF | NA | TRBJ1-6 | TRBV6-6
CSVGTPANRGGYGYTF | TRBD1 | TRBJ1-2 | TRBV29-1
CASSFRSGGETQYF | NA | TRBJ2-5 | TRBV27
CASSQGPGGGSYEQYF | TRBD1 | TRBJ2-7 | TRBV4-1
CASSLAGQGSLLSYEQYF | TRBD1 | TRBJ2-7 | TRBV5-1
CASNREDPYNEQFF | TRBD2 | TRBJ2-1 | TRBV28
CSAISRNYEQYF | NA | TRBJ2-7 | TRBV20-1
CASSPPARGYEQFF | NA | TRBJ2-1 | TRBV4-1
CASILEGTEQETQYF | NA | TRBJ2-5 | TRBV2
CASSSGLAGGQGYNEQFF | TRBD2 | TRBJ2-1 | TRBV5-1
CASTSSGRAYEQYF | TRBD2 | TRBJ2-7 | TRBV12-3/TRBV12-4
CASSSGTPGGDIQYF | TRBD2 | TRBJ2-4 | TRBV10-2
CASSYVPGDQPQHF | NA | TRBJ1-5 | TRBV6-6
CASSQGLAGGEEQYF | TRBD2 | TRBJ2-7 | TRBV7-2
CASTRQGTNTIYF | TRBD1 | TRBJ1-3 | TRBV25-1
CASSLPQGNTGELFF | NA | TRBJ2-2 | TRBV28
CASSLVSGGSYEQYF | TRBD2 | TRBJ2-7 | TRBV6-5
CASSTEIYNEQFF | NA | TRBJ2-1 | TRBV6-4
CASRSDWYNEQFF | NA | TRBJ2-1 | TRBV6-2/TRBV6-3
CASSTSGNYDTQYF | NA | TRBJ2-3 | TRBV19
CASRTTVSSYNEQFF | NA | TRBJ2-1 | TRBV5-1
CASSPDGSNQPQHF | NA | TRBJ1-5 | TRBV6-5
CASLLGDQRGETQYF | NA | TRBJ2-5 | TRBV7-2
CASMPDSGSYNEQFF | NA | TRBJ2-1 | TRBV2
CSVGTGSSPLHF | TRBD1 | TRBJ1-6 | TRBV20-1
CASSQGHGATDGYTF | NA | TRBJ1-2 | TRBV3-1
CSVGSAGTGVQYRGYTF | TRBD1 | TRBJ1-2 | TRBV29-1
CASSTGNYGYTF | NA | TRBJ1-2 | TRBV2
CASRDLYGYTF | NA | TRBJ1-2 | TRBV6-5